The rows below give T cell receptor beta chains drawn from one sample of a study of cytomegalovirus exposure and HLA in healthy donors. Using immunoSEQ multiplex PCR, the repertoire was profiled, and TCRdb retains in-frame clones only, with some absent. The table has under 150,000 clones, approximately 80% seen once; the top ten hold approximately 8.8%. The sample was PBMCs. These receptors were collected from a woman aged 45-65 years in good health and CMV-seropositive. CDR3s leave out the opening cysteine and the closing phenylalanine or tryptophan.

v_gene: TRBV9; j_gene: TRBJ2-1; CDR3aa: ASSARDWLNNEQF
v_gene: TRBV5-1; j_gene: TRBJ2-2; CDR3aa: ASGGQAGPGAAGELF
v_gene: TRBV9; j_gene: TRBJ1-2; CDR3aa: ASSVAAALMGGGYT
v_gene: TRBV7-8; j_gene: TRBJ2-2; CDR3aa: ASSSLGLGRIEDTGELF
v_gene: TRBV5-1; j_gene: TRBJ2-3; CDR3aa: ASKTDRGTDTQY
v_gene: TRBV5-1; j_gene: TRBJ2-1; CDR3aa: ASSLVAASGSNEQF
v_gene: TRBV2; j_gene: TRBJ2-7; CDR3aa: ASSEEGDSYEQY
v_gene: TRBV25-1; j_gene: TRBJ2-2; CDR3aa: ASSDPLAGGQYAGELF
v_gene: TRBV7-9; j_gene: TRBJ1-5; CDR3aa: ASSLVDRGENQPQH
v_gene: TRBV7-3; j_gene: TRBJ1-2; CDR3aa: ASSSLHRQTGNYGYT
v_gene: TRBV30; j_gene: TRBJ1-6; CDR3aa: AWSVNQGSNSPLH
v_gene: TRBV30; j_gene: TRBJ2-5; CDR3aa: AWSVRVQRETQY